This TCR delta chain stems from a study of γδ T cells in repeated Plasmodium falciparum infection. This clone was picked up a small number of times. This DNA translates differently at residue 22 from the TCRdb protein, which is that of a much larger clone; a read error is likely, and the protein shown is the DNA's own translation. TCRdb called clones from the multiplex PCR reads again using CATT. This table holds over 45,000 delta-chain clones, roughly 1.6% found once. The V segment lost 2 bases and the J segment 9 bases; nucleotides outside the gene matches: 36. Germline CDR1 is TSWWSYY and CDR2 is QGS. CDR3 size: 25 residues. Bulk repertoires came from Vgamma9/Vdelta2+ or Vdelta2-negative gammadelta T cells flow-sorted from PBMC.

The sequence derives from a pool of human donors (malaria-infected and uninfected, not separated). The rearrangement joins TRDV1 to TRDJ1; 13 positions agree with TRDD3. The J gene is not listed in TCRdb, so it was assigned here from a DNA match to germline. What was sequenced was gamma-delta T cells from blood. CDR3 region: CALGEISAPSRAPYWGIRVTIELIF. The CDR3 DNA reads TGTGCTCTTGGGGAAATTTCGGCTCCCTCTCGGGCCCCGTACTGGGGGATACGGGTTACAATAGAACTCATCTTT.